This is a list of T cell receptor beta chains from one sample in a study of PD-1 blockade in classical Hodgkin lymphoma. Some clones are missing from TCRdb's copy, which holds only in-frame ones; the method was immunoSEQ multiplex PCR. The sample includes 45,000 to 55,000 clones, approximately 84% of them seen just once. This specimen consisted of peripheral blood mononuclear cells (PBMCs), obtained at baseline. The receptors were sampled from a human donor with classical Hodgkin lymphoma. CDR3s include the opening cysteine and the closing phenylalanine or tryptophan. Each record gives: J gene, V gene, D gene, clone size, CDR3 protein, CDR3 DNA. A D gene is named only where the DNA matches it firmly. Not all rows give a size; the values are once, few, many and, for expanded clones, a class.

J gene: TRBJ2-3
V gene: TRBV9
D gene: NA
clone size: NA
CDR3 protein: CASSARGGGVTDTQYF
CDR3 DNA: TGTGCCAGCAGCGCCCGGGGAGGGGGCGTCACAGATACGCAGTATTTT

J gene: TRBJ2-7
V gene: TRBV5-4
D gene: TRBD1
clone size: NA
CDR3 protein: CASSSLDRSSYEQYF
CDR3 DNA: TGTGCCAGCAGCTCACTGGACAGGAGCTCCTACGAGCAGTACTTC

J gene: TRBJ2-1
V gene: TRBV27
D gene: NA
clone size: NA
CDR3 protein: CASSSSPYNEQFF
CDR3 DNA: TGTGCCAGCAGTTCGTCACCCTACAATGAGCAGTTCTTC

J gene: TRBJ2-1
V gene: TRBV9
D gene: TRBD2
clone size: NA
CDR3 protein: CASSVGTSGRIEQFF
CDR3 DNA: TGTGCCAGCAGCGTAGGGACTAGCGGGAGGATTGAGCAGTTCTTC

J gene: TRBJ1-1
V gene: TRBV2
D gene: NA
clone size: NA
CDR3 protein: CATYQGFVNTEAFF
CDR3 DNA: TGTGCCACGTACCAAGGTTTCGTGAACACTGAAGCTTTCTTT

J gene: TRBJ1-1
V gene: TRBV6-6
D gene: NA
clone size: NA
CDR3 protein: CASSRQGASTEAFF
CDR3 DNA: TGTGCCAGCAGTAGGCAGGGCGCGAGCACTGAAGCTTTCTTT

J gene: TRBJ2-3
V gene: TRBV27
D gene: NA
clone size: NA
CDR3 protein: CASSLRRDTQYF
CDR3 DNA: TGTGCCAGCAGTTTACGGAGGGATACGCAGTATTTT

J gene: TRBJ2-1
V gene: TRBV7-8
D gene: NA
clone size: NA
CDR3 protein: CASGAPRRNEQFF
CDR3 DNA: TGTGCCAGCGGGGCACCGAGGCGCAATGAGCAGTTCTTC

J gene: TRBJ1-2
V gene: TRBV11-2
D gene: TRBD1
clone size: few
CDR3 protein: CASSSPGQALYGYTF
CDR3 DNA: TGTGCCAGCAGCTCGCCGGGACAGGCCCTCTATGGCTACACCTTC

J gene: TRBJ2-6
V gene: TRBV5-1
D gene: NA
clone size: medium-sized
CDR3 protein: CASSAPTGGGSGANVLTF
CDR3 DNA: TGCGCCAGCAGCGCCCCTACAGGGGGAGGGTCTGGGGCCAACGTCCTGACTTTC

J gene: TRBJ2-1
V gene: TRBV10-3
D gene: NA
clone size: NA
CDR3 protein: CAIRETTVYNEQFF
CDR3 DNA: TGTGCCATCAGAGAGACGACGGTGTACAATGAGCAGTTCTTC

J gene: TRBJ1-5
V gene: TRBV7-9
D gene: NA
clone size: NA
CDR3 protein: CASSLTSAQPQHF
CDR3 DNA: TGTGCCAGCAGCTTAACCTCGGCTCAGCCCCAGCATTTT

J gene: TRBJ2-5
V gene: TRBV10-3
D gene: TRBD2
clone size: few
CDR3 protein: CAIGSGLAGREETQYF
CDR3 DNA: TGTGCCATCGGATCGGGACTAGCGGGGCGGGAAGAGACCCAGTACTTC

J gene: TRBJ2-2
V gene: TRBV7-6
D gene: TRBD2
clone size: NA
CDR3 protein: CASSLGLAGNTGELFF
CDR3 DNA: TGTGCCAGCAGCTTAGGGCTAGCGGGAAACACCGGGGAGCTGTTTTTT

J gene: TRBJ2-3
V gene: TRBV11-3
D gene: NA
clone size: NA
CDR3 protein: CASSLVPDTQYF
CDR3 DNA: TGTGCCAGCAGCTTAGTTCCAGATACGCAGTATTTT

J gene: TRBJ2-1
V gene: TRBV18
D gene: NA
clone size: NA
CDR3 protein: CASSTGGLYNEQFF
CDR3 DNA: TGTGCCAGCTCAACGGGGGGCCTCTACAATGAGCAGTTCTTC